The subject of this entry is one T cell receptor (beta chain). The antigen remains unidentified. This PCR relied on a set of 60 Vbeta primers and 13 Jbeta primers. Measured with immunoSEQ multiplex PCR; TCRdb has only the in-frame clones, and not every one. Reported are about 130,000 clones; the ten largest clones contain approximately 1.9%. This sample is part of a study of cytomegalovirus exposure and HLA in healthy donors. Study outcomes and limitations: Most subjects had HLA-A and HLA-B alleles reportedly predicted accurately by TCR beta sequences. About 87% or about 30% of the time was how often most TCR beta V segments were productive, according to an earlier analysis.

This receptor was identified in a woman aged 55-70 years in good health and CMV-seronegative. The sequenced sample consisted of PBMCs.

CDR3 loop: CASKAGATGELFF. DNA of the CDR3: TGTGCCAGCAAAGCGGGAGCCACCGGGGAGCTGTTTTTT. The rearrangement links TRBV9 to TRBJ2-2; 8 bases agree with TRBD2. V shed 6 bases and J 4 bases; nucleotides not matched to a gene: 2. CDR1 is SGDLS and CDR2 is YYNGEE in the germline V gene. This CDR3 contains 13 residues.